The entry below gives a single T cell receptor (beta chain) sequence along with its context. Its antigen is undetermined. CD45RO-negative CD8 cells positively selected for CCR7 made up the naive population, which excluded terminally differentiated effector memory CD45RA+ cells. The data were obtained in a study of shared clonotypes between healthy human individuals. Study at large: The cohort had a couple of women and three men, ages 18 to 49. The study's findings and limits: The four-donor shared clonotypes exceeded non-shared clonotypes in generation probability, with non-shared ones scoring lower. Roughly 5% of naive CD4 clonotypes were common to a handful of donors.

Data came from immunoSEQ multiplex PCR; TCRdb stores just in-frame clones and leaves some out. The sample has 2 million to 2.5 million clones, about 93% seen once. CDR1 and CDR2 from the germline V gene are SGHNT and YENEEA. CDR3 length: 12 residues. Trimming removed 1 base from V and 9 bases from J, with 7 bases in between. Sequencing was carried out using naive CD8+ T cells from PBMCs. The rearrangement uses TRBV11-3 and TRBJ2-1; D call uncertain. This receptor was obtained from a man between 18 and 29 years old in good health. Some clones in this sample may be carry-over from other donors' samples. DNA of the CDR3: TGTGCCAGCAGCTTAGGCTGGGCTGAGCAGTTCTTC. Amino acid sequence: CASSLGWAEQFF. The full variable domain, completed using reference TRBV11-3 and TRBJ2-1, is EAGVVQSPRYKIIEKKQPVAFWCNPISGHNTLYWYLQNLGQGPELLIRYENEEAVDDSQLPKDRFSAERLKGVDSTLKIQPAELGDSAVYLCASSLGWAEQFFGPGTRLTVL.